Described below is a single T cell receptor (beta chain) sequence and its context. What it recognizes is unknown. TCRdb's table, derived via immunoSEQ multiplex PCR, lists solely in-frame clones and lacks some. Of some 150,000 clones in the sample, roughly nine tenths were seen once. The record originates from a study of T cell responses to AZD1222 COVID-19 vaccine. This CDR3 is 17 amino acids long. Germline values: CDR1 MDHEN, CDR2 SYDVKM. Trimming removed 4 bases at V and 3 bases at J, with 21 bases between. Whole-study results and caveats: Repertoires were obtained solely post-peak T cell response. Spike was spanned by vaccine-associated CD4 TCRs, with dominance at 160-218 and 743-854. Two doses of AZD1222 preceded a rise in Spike-specific TCR breadth and depth.

The source was peripheral blood, collected on day 0 of MenACWY control vaccination. This clonotype was sampled from an adult in good health. The rearrangement uses TRBV28 and TRBJ1-2; perhaps TRBD1 as D (5 bases). CDR3 loop: CASSSLTVHRGYYGYTF. The CDR3 region has the DNA TGTGCCAGCAGTTCCTTGACAGTCCATCGGGGGTACTATGGCTACACCTTC.